The sequence of this T cell receptor beta chain was determined in a study of glioma-infiltrating T cells. Study-level points and caveats: Tissue and blood shared very few CDR3 sequences. Above-expected tissue-blood divergence occurred in all gliomas, most in low-grade ones.

As for this clonotype: Its antigen is not known. A much bigger clone sits one base away, suggesting this may be a read error.

TCR alpha and beta CDR3 regions were amplified from RNA using iRepertoire nested multiplex PCR. Input was roughly 100-450 ng of tissue mRNA or PBMC total RNA. TCRdb recomputed calls from the multiplex PCR reads with MiXCR, one row per CDR3 protein. The data contain under 200,000 distinct CDR3 sequences, about 47% of them singletons. CDR3 length equals 11 residues. Germline V gives CDR1 SNHLY, CDR2 FYNNEI. The chain has TRBV2 and TRBJ1-5, with D hard to call. Sequencing was carried out using glioma tissue, nonneoplastic brain tissue, or PBMCs (not recorded which). This clonotype was obtained from a human donor with low-grade glioma or glioblastoma, undergoing nonglioma brain surgery, or in good health (not recorded which). This chain's CDR3 is CPSSGDQPQHF. CDR3 DNA sequence: TGTCCCAGCAGTGGGGATCAGCCCCAGCATTTT.